This TCR beta chain was identified during a study of early T cells in non-severe SARS-CoV-2 infection. Study context: Sequenced bulk RNA came from whole blood that was unsorted, and chains were unpaired.

This clonotype was detected a few times. Its antigen is unknown. General study points: Anti-spike CD8 responses were favored in VDJdb matching, and private and CD4 specificities were missed.

This CDR3 has 13 amino acids. Germline V gene data show CDR1 as SQVTM and CDR2 as ANQGSEA. V was pared by 6 bases and J by 4 bases, with 15 bases between. Molecules of cDNA were individually given unique molecular identifiers that were attached to them. TCRdb itself ran the 5' RACE reads through MiXCR, one entry per CDR3 protein. The table lists about 100,000 distinct CDR3 sequences, over 10% of them singletons. The TCR was taken from an adult who was a healthcare worker with PCR-confirmed SARS-CoV-2 infection or an uninfected control (not recorded which). The sample taken for sequencing was whole blood. The rearrangement joins TRBV29-1 to TRBJ1-2, with D possibly being TRBD1 (5 bases). CDR3 nucleotide sequence: TGCAGCGTGACGGGGGAGAAGGGCTATGGCTACACCTTC. Translation: CSVTGEKGYGYTF.